The subject of this entry is one T cell receptor (beta chain). Per the study methods: Amplification from reference gene primers served as the basis for estimated nucleated cell counts. Generated by immunoSEQ multiplex PCR, the TCRdb table keeps only in-frame clones and is missing some. That table furnishes V, J and clone size, whereas the DNA furnished D and trimming. The sample yields roughly 250,000 clones, approximately 80% seen once. The trim removed 6 bases at V and 3 bases at J, leaving 4 bases unmatched. The CDR3 sequence is 15 residues long. CDR1 is MDHEN, CDR2 SYDVKM, per germline. The sample belongs to a study of blood T cell repertoires in COVID-19. Turning to the study itself: Spain, Italy and the United States supplied samples that represented acute and convalescent COVID-19. T cells, B-cell-depleted T cells, or PBMCs provided the cDNA or gDNA that served as material.

The TCR sequence derives from an elderly woman with acute or convalescent COVID-19. This sequence joins TRBV28 and TRBJ2-2, with 10 bases fitting TRBD2. The sample comprised peripheral blood. The CDR3 DNA follows: TGTGCCAGCAGGAATAGCGGGGGGCACACCGGGGAGCTGTTTTTT. Encoded protein: CASRNSGGHTGELFF.